This T cell receptor (beta chain) stems from a study of T cell responses to AZD1222 COVID-19 vaccine. Findings and limits, study-wide: In a largely white British group with more females than males, clonal diversity was possibly underestimated. Scientists sampled the repertoires only once the peak T cell response had passed.

With respect to this clone: Its antigen remains unidentified.

Sequencing was performed with immunoSEQ multiplex PCR; in TCRdb, only in-frame clones are kept and a portion is missing. The table has some 120,000 clones, more than 85% seen once. The germline V gene encodes CDR1 MGHRA and CDR2 YSYEKL. The CDR3 has 17 amino acids. The V gene end was trimmed by 4 bases and the J gene end by 1 base; junction bases not matched to a gene: 10. The specimen was peripheral blood, collected on day 0 of AZD1222 vaccination. The V call is TRBV4-1, the J call TRBJ2-3, with TRBD1 matching over 8 bases. The clonotype was recovered from an adult in good health. CDR3 DNA: TGCGCCAGCAGCCCGTCGCAGGACAGGGTAGGCACAGATACGCAGTATTTT. Protein product: CASSPSQDRVGTDTQYF.